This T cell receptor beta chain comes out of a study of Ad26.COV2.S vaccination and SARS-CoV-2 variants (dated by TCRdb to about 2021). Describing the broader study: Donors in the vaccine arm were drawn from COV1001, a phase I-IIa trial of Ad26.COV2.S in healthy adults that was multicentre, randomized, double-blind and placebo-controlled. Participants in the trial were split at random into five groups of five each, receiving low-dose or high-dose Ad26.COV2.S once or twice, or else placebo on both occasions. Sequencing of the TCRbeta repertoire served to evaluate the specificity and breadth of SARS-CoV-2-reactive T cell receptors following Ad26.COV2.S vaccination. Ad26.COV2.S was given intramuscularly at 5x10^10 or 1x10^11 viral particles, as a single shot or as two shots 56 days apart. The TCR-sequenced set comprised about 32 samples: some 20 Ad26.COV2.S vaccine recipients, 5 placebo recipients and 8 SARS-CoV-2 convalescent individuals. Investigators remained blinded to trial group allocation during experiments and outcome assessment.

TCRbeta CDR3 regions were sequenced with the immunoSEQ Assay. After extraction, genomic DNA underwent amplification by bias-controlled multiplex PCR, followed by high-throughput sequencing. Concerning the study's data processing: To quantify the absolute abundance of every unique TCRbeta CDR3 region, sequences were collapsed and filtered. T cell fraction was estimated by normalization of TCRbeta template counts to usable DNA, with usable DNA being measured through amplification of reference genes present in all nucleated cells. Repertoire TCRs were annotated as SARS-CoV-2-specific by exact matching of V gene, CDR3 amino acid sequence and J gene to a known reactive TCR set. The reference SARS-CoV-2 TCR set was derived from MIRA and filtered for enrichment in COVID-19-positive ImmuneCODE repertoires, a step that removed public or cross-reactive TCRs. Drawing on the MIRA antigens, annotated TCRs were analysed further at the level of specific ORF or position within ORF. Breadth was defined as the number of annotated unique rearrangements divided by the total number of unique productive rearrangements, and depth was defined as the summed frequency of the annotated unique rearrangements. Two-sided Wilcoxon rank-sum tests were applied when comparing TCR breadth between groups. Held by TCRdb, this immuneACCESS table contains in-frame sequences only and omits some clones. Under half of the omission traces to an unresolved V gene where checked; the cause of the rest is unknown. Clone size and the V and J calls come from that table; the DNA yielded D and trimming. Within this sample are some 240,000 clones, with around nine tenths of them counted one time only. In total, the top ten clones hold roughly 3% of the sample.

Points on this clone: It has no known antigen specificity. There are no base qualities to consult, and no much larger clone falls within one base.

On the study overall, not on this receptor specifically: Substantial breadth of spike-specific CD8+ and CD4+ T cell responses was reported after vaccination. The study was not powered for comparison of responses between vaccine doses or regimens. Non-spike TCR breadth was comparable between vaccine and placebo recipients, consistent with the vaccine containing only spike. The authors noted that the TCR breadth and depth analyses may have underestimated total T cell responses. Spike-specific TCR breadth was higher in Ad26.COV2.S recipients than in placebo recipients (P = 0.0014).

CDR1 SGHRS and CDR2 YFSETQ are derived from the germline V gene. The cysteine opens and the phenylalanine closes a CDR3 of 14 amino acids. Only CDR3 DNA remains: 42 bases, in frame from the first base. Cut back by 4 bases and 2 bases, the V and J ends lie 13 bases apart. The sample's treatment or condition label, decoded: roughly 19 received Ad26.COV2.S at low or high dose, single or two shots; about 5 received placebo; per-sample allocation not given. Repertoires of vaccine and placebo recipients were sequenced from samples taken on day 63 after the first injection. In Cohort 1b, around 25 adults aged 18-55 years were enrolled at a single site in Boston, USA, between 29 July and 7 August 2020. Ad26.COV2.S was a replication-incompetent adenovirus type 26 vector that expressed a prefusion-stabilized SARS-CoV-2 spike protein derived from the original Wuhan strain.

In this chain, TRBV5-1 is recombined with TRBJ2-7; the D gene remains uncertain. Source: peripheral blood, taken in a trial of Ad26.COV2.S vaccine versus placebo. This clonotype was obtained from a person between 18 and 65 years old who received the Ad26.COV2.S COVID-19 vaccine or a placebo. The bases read TGCGCCAGCAGCCTGGACGACATTCCCTACGAGCAGTACTTC. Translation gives CASSLDDIPYEQYF.